A selection of T cell receptor beta chains follows, all from one sample in a study of human T cells and chemical hapten exposure. Via MiXCR, TCRdb re-called the RACE reads, giving one row per CDR3 protein. The profile covers tens of thousands of distinct CDR3 sequences, with 11% appearing a single time and roughly 1.4% taken by the ten largest. This specimen consisted of whole blood, obtained in connection with sensitization to the hapten diphenylcyclopropenone (DPC). Source of these receptors: a woman aged 45-65 years with alopecia areata. Some clones in this sample may be carry-over from other donors' samples. The CDR3 runs from the conserved cysteine through the conserved F or W. D genes are given only for firm matches. A clone size is listed for some rows: how often the clone was seen (once, few, many), or a class if it is expanded.

few	TRBV6-5	TRBJ1-2	-	CATSQDNYGYTF	TGTGCCACCTCACAGGATAACTATGGCTACACCTTC
few	TRBV11-2	TRBJ2-1	-	CASSPNRLKVWEPNEQFF	TGTGCCAGCAGCCCCAACCGACTGAAAGTATGGGAACCCAATGAGCAGTTCTTC
few	TRBV10-3	TRBJ1-6	-	CAISLGDSPLHF	TGTGCCATCAGCCTTGGGGATTCACCCCTCCACTTT
many	TRBV27	TRBJ1-5	-	CASSQGTPGKPQHF	TGTGCCAGCAGTCAAGGGACCCCCGGGAAGCCCCAGCATTTT
few	TRBV6-2/TRBV6-3	TRBJ1-6	-	CASTVGSYNSPLHF	TGTGCCAGCACGGTGGGCTCCTATAATTCACCCCTCCACTTT
few	TRBV28	TRBJ1-1	-	CASSRYTDTEAFF	TGTGCCAGCAGTCGTTACACGGACACTGAAGCTTTCTTT
few	TRBV3-1	TRBJ2-1	-	CASSQDRAMYGNEQFF	TGTGCCAGCAGCCAAGATAGGGCTATGTATGGAAATGAGCAGTTCTTC
few	TRBV11-2	TRBJ1-5	-	CASSLDGQPQHF	TGTGCCAGCAGCTTAGACGGTCAGCCCCAGCATTTT
-	TRBV7-9	TRBJ2-5	-	CVSRDDRPAETQYF	TGTGTCAGCAGGGATGACAGGCCCGCGGAGACCCAGTACTTC
many	TRBV29-1	TRBJ2-5	TRBD1	CSSNRGETQYF	TGCAGCTCCAACAGGGGAGAGACCCAGTACTTC
few	TRBV5-6	TRBJ1-1	-	CASSSPRGRQGEAFF	TGTGCCAGCAGCTCTCCTCGTGGGAGGCAGGGAGAAGCTTTCTTT
few	TRBV29-1	TRBJ2-5	TRBD2	CSAPGRSRETQYF	TGCAGCGCCCCCGGGAGGAGCCGGGAGACCCAGTACTTC
many	TRBV5-1	TRBJ2-2	-	CASTDFLNTGELFF	TGCGCCAGCACGGACTTCCTGAACACCGGGGAGCTGTTTTTT
-	TRBV7-9	TRBJ1-5	-	CASNFEGGQPQHF	TGTGCCAGCAACTTTGAGGGAGGGCAGCCCCAGCATTTT
few	TRBV7-8	TRBJ2-5	-	CASSLGLKETQYF	TGTGCCAGCAGCTTGGGGCTAAAAGAGACCCAGTACTTC
many	TRBV6-2/TRBV6-3	TRBJ2-7	-	CASSGGRQHYEQYF	TGTGCCAGCTCCGGGGGGCGGCAACACTACGAGCAGTACTTC
many	TRBV5-1	TRBJ2-3	TRBD1	CASSLAVTGLDTQYF	TGCGCCAGCAGCTTGGCTGTGACAGGGCTGGATACGCAGTATTTT
many	TRBV18	TRBJ1-1	-	CASSSGEVAFF	TGTGCCAGCTCATCGGGGGAGGTGGCTTTCTTT
few	TRBV19	TRBJ2-3	-	CASSPRDSLATDTQYF	TGTGCCAGTAGTCCCCGCGACAGTTTAGCCACAGATACGCAGTATTTT
-	TRBV2	TRBJ2-2	-	CASRERGPTTGELFF	TGTGCCAGCAGGGAAAGGGGACCCACCACCGGGGAGCTGTTTTTT
many	TRBV12-3/TRBV12-4	TRBJ2-1	TRBD2	CASRGLAGVVEQFF	TGTGCCAGCAGGGGACTAGCGGGAGTTGTTGAGCAGTTCTTC
-	TRBV9	TRBJ1-1	TRBD1	CASSLRQGGTEAFF	TGTGCCAGCAGTCTTCGACAGGGGGGCACTGAAGCTTTCTTT
few	TRBV27	TRBJ2-1	TRBD1	CASSFQGALYNEQFF	TGTGCCAGCAGTTTTCAGGGGGCCCTCTACAATGAGCAGTTCTTC
few	TRBV7-2	TRBJ2-2	-	CASSPQFPGELFF	TGTGCCAGCAGCCCACAGTTTCCCGGGGAGCTGTTTTTT
few	TRBV9	TRBJ2-1	TRBD2	CASSVGSQTSGVNEQFF	TGTGCCAGCAGCGTAGGGTCCCAGACTAGCGGGGTTAATGAGCAGTTCTTC
-	TRBV11-2	TRBJ1-2	-	CASSLDSQNYGYTF	TGTGCCAGCAGCTTAGATAGCCAGAACTATGGCTACACCTTC
many	TRBV28	TRBJ2-5	-	CASSPRGRQETQYF	TGTGCCAGCAGCCCGAGGGGTCGCCAAGAGACCCAGTACTTC
few	TRBV20-1	TRBJ1-2	-	CSARPLQGLMGYTF	TGCAGTGCTAGGCCCCTACAAGGCCTTATGGGCTACACCTTC
many	TRBV18	TRBJ2-3	TRBD1	CASSPRGQVTDTQYF	TGTGCCAGCTCCCCCAGAGGACAGGTCACAGATACGCAGTATTTT
many	TRBV28	TRBJ1-2	-	CASSLPREGGYTF	TGTGCCAGCAGTTTGCCCAGGGAGGGTGGCTACACCTTC
-	TRBV10-3	TRBJ2-3	TRBD2	CAIKASSGSGGETDTQYF	TGTGCCATCAAAGCTTCTAGCGGGAGTGGGGGTGAGACAGATACGCAGTATTTT
-	TRBV12-3/TRBV12-4	TRBJ1-6	-	CASSRGYSPLHF	TGTGCCAGCAGCAGGGGATATTCACCCCTCCACTTT
few	TRBV20-1	TRBJ2-7	-	CSASQARGAHYEQYF	TGCAGTGCTTCACAAGCCAGGGGTGCCCACTACGAGCAGTACTTC
few	TRBV29-1	TRBJ1-5	-	CSVVISGISNQPQHF	TGCAGCGTTGTTATCTCAGGGATTAGCAATCAGCCCCAGCATTTT
many	TRBV11-2	TRBJ2-1	-	CASSVNRFGGSNEQFF	TGTGCCAGCAGCGTAAACAGGTTTGGGGGCTCTAATGAGCAGTTCTTC
many	TRBV28	TRBJ1-5	-	CASSLGAEYSNQPQHF	TGTGCCAGCAGTTTAGGGGCAGAGTATAGCAATCAGCCCCAGCATTTT
-	TRBV4-2	TRBJ1-1	-	CASSRTIGKTEAFF	TGTGCCAGCAGCCGGACAATAGGGAAAACTGAAGCTTTCTTT
few	TRBV29-1	TRBJ1-2	TRBD1	CSAATGGAYGYTF	TGCAGCGCCGCCACAGGGGGCGCCTATGGCTACACCTTC
many	TRBV10-3	TRBJ1-5	-	CAISEFGEGSNQPQHF	TGTGCCATCAGTGAGTTCGGGGAAGGGAGCAATCAGCCCCAGCATTTT
many	TRBV18	TRBJ1-1	-	CASSPNEGNTEAFF	TGTGCCAGCTCCCCTAATGAGGGGAACACTGAAGCTTTCTTT
many	TRBV7-2	TRBJ2-3	TRBD2	CASSLEGTRTDTQYF	TGTGCCAGCAGCTTAGAGGGGACTAGGACAGATACGCAGTATTTT
-	TRBV6-4	TRBJ1-5	-	CASSSDFNQPQHF	TGTGCCAGCAGTTCCGACTTCAATCAGCCCCAGCATTTT
few	TRBV12-3/TRBV12-4	TRBJ2-1	TRBD2	CASSRRLAAFYNEQFF	TGTGCCAGCAGCCGAAGACTAGCGGCCTTCTACAATGAGCAGTTCTTC
many	TRBV11-2	TRBJ2-3	-	CASSRYTDTQYF	TGTGCCAGCAGCCGGTACACAGATACGCAGTATTTT
-	TRBV29-1	TRBJ2-7	-	CSVEAEAAPYEQYF	TGCAGCGTTGAAGCTGAGGCAGCCCCCTACGAGCAGTACTTC
few	TRBV9	TRBJ2-1	-	CASSALQDNEQFF	TGTGCCAGCAGCGCGCTTCAAGACAATGAGCAGTTCTTC
few	TRBV28	TRBJ2-1	-	CASGGANYNEQFF	TGTGCCAGCGGGGGGGCAAACTACAATGAGCAGTTCTTC
many	TRBV29-1	TRBJ1-1	-	CSAKGQMNTEAFF	TGCAGCGCTAAGGGACAAATGAACACTGAAGCTTTCTTT
many	TRBV27	TRBJ1-3	TRBD1	CASSPGTGTLGGNTIYF	TGTGCCAGCAGTCCTGGGACAGGGACGTTGGGGGGAAACACCATATATTTT
many	TRBV9	TRBJ1-4	-	CASSPRDNEKLFF	TGTGCCAGCAGCCCCAGGGACAACGAAAAACTGTTTTTT
-	TRBV11-3	TRBJ2-7	TRBD1	CASSLAATGYEQYF	TGTGCCAGCAGCTTAGCCGCGACAGGGTACGAGCAGTACTTC